This T cell receptor beta chain was obtained from a study of identical twins listed by TCRdb under 2016. Regarding the complete study: To test whether fetal clonotypes persist, this study deep-sequenced TCR alpha and beta repertoires from monozygotic twins, from unrelated adults of various ages, and from cord blood. To rule out contamination, the twin experiments were replicated at different times with different library preparation protocols. Results the study describes overall, beyond this receptor: Because the same donors could not be followed over many years, the conclusions depended on cross-sectional statistical analysis. A weaker excess of twin sharing was found in beta out-of-frame sequences because the signal-to-noise ratio was lowered by fewer shared sequences. Invariant T cells such as MAIT and iNKT could partly confound zero-insertion analyses, although diverse VJ usage argued against such confounding for most clonotypes. Fewer insertions were carried by abundant cord blood beta clonotypes, a similar but weaker trend appeared in young adult naive repertoires, and no such trend appeared in memory repertoires. Compared with coincidental sharing between unrelated individuals, out-of-frame TCR alpha sequences shared between twins showed an excess of sequences with low generation probability. In monozygotic twins, out-of-frame TCR alpha sharing was systematically underestimated by recombination models, although the models agreed with sharing between unrelated individuals.

Including the terminal cysteine and phenylalanine, the CDR3 comprises 13 residues. The DNA shown is the 39-base CDR3, in frame from base 1. Between the V and J ends, shortened by 8 bases and 9 bases respectively, the junction contains 16 bases. Libraries were constructed by 5' RACE. TCRdb names Illumina HiSeq 2000 as the instrument used. A universal primer binding site was added through template switching, and the final cDNA carried a unique molecular identifier so that TCR cDNA molecules could be counted accurately. First-strand cDNA for TCR alpha and beta chains was synthesized from specific primers in the conserved constant-segment region. To control for contamination, every cDNA library carried two barcodes: a SMART-Mk sample barcode plus Illumina barcodes. Two successive PCR steps introduced TruSeq adapter sequences along with Illumina sample barcodes. The Illumina HiSeq platform was used with custom primers to sequence TCR alpha and beta cDNA libraries. In the original analysis: MiGEC was used to process raw reads and extract unique molecular identifiers, and MiXCR was used to find CDR3 positions. For each individual, recombination models were inferred using an EM algorithm with the repgenHMM and IGoR tools. The analysis of shared clonotypes was done with the tcR package in R, with sharing normalized by the product of cloneset sizes. Out-of-frame nonproductive sequences were analyzed to study raw recombination free of thymic and clonal selection effects. TCRdb passed the public sequencing reads through fastp at Q25 and MiXCR, retaining productive beta sequences. Rows are combined by CDR3 protein, so each entry shows the most common genes and DNA. These V and J calls are TCRdb output, not the study's own analysis. The sample includes 520,000 or so distinct CDR3 sequences, with 20% to 25% observed a single time. Clones ranked in the top ten supply roughly 0.9% of the sample.

Every donor was a healthy Caucasian. The twin cohort consisted of three pairs of female monozygotic twins, all aged 18 to 29 years. Positive isolation kits from Invitrogen were used to isolate the CD4+ and CD8+ T cell populations. This clonotype was detected a few times. Its specific antigen is unknown. No clone much larger than this one lies a single base away; base qualities are absent. This sample also belongs to another study, concerning T cells expressing NK-cell markers. That second publication adds: Eight or nine donors provided sorted CD3+CD56+NKG2C+, CD3+CD56+NKG2C- and CD3+CD56-NKG2C+ T-cell subsets, whose TCR beta-chain repertoires were profiled. Among the eight sequenced donors, only one was HCMV-seronegative, while the other seven were HCMV-seropositive. To restrict sorting to alphabetaTCR-expressing T cells, an anti-gammadeltaTCR antibody was added in several experiments. In several donors, the dominant CD3+CD56+NKG2C+ clonotypes ranked among the top 10 CD8+ clonotypes, making up about 1.0-8% of CD8+ T cells. Those dominant clonotypes were again the most abundant among CD3+CD56-NKG2C+ cells in a handful of donors, at roughly 25-65%. It remained unclear whether the expanded NKG2C-expressing T cell clones were specific for HCMV antigens. The study sequenced eight donors, all healthy volunteers chosen at random: three men and five women. A commercial ELISA kit detecting HCMV-specific IgG in serum was used to determine HCMV serostatus. Reads were demultiplexed and grouped by UMI with MIGEC, and clonotypes were assembled and quantified with MiTCR. To remove erroneous sequences, TCR cDNA sequences were retained only when supported by two or more reads. Downstream repertoire analysis used the tcR package, and clonotypes were matched across fractions by CDR3 nucleotide sequence plus V segment. VDJmatch was used to annotate antigen specificity against VDJdb, with one amino acid substitution in CDR3 permitted.

This TCR came from a woman younger than 30 in good health. The rearranged segments are TRBV12-3 or TRBV12-4 and TRBJ2-2, with the D gene not clear enough to name. Input material: CD4+ T cells sorted from blood. The CDR3 reads as follows: CASHYRRSRELFF. The bases are TGTGCCAGCCATTACAGAAGATCGCGGGAGCTGTTTTTT.